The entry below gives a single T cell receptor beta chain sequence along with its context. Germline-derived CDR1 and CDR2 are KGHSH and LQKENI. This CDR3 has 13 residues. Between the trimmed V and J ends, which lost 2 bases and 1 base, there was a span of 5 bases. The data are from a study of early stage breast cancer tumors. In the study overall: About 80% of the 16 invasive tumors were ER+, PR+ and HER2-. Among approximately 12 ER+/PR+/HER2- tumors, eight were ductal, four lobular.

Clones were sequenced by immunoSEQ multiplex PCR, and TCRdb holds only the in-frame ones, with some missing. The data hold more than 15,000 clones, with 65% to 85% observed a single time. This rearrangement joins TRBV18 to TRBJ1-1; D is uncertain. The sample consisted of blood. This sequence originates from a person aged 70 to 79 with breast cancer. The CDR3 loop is CASSPKQNTEAFF. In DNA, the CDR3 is TGTGCCAGCTCACCAAAGCAGAACACTGAAGCTTTCTTT.